Listed here is a single T cell receptor beta chain. The data originate from a study of blood T cell repertoires in COVID-19. Study-wide background: The United States, Italy and Spain supplied acute and convalescent COVID-19 samples. Sources were T cells, B-cell-depleted T cells, or PBMCs; the material itself was cDNA or gDNA.

From germline, CDR1 is SGHAT and CDR2 FQDESV (reference sequence). Germline trimming cut 4 bases from V and 4 bases from J; bases unmatched to any gene: 7. The CDR3 spans 15 residues. Measured with immunoSEQ multiplex PCR; TCRdb has only the in-frame clones, and not every one. The table includes some 160,000 clones, roughly 79% detected once. V usage is TRBV11-1 and J usage is TRBJ1-1; TRBD1 agrees at 9 bases. The sequencing input was peripheral blood. The source is a man over 45 with active or convalescent COVID-19. This chain's CDR3 is CASSSDRGLGTEAFF. The CDR3 DNA sequence: TGTGCCAGCAGCTCGGACAGGGGCCTCGGCACTGAAGCTTTCTTT.